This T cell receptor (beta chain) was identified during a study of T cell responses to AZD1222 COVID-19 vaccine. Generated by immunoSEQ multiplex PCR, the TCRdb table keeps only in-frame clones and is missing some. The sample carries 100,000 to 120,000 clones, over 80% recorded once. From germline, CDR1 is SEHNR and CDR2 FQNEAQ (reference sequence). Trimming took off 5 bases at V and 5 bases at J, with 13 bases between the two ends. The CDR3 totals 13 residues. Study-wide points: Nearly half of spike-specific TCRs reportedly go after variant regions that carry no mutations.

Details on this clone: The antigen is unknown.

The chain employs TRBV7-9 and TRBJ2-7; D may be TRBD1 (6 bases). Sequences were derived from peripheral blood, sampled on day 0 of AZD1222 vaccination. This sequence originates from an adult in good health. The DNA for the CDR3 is TGTGCCAGCAGCGGAGACTCAGGGGACGAGCAGTACTTC. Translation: CASSGDSGDEQYF.